This T cell receptor (beta chain) emerged from a study of T cell changes during pregnancy in multiple sclerosis. Here immunoSEQ multiplex PCR was the method, and the copy in TCRdb shows in-frame clones only, minus some. The table shows roughly 40,000 clones, with roughly 84% occurring only once. Germline V gene data show CDR1 as SGHKS and CDR2 as YYEKEE (reference sequence). The ends were cut back, 1 base at V and 0 bases at J, with 10 bases in the middle. This CDR3 is built from 15 residues. This clonotype originated in a female donor with multiple sclerosis, enrolled in a pregnancy study. The chain links TRBV5-5 to TRBJ2-5, with a possible D match to TRBD1 (5 bases). The source material was CD8+ T cells from peripheral blood mononuclear cells, sampled in the first trimester of pregnancy. The CDR3 DNA reads TGTGCCAGCAGCTTGACAGGAGAATACCAAGAGACCCAGTACTTC. It encodes CASSLTGEYQETQYF.